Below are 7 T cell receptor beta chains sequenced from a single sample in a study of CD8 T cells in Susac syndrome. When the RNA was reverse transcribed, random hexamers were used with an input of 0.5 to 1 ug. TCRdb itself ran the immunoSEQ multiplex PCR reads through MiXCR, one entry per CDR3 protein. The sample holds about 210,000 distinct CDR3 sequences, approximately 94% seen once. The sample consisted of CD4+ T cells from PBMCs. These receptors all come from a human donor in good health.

In DNA, the CDR3 is TGCAGTGCTCCTAGCGGGGCCCTATCCTACGAGCAGTACTTC. Translating it yields CSAPSGALSYEQYF. V usage is TRBV20-1 and J usage is TRBJ2-7; TRBD2 agrees at 9 bases. The CDR3 runs to 14 residues. CDR1 and CDR2 from the germline V gene are DFQATT and SNEGSKA (reference sequence). V was pared by 5 bases and J by 1 base, with 6 bases of the junction left unmatched.

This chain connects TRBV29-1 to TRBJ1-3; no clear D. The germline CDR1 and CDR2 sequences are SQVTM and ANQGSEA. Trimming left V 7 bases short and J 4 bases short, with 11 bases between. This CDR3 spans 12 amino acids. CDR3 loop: CSGDTGGNTIYF. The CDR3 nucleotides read TGCAGCGGTGACACTGGGGGAAACACCATATATTTT.

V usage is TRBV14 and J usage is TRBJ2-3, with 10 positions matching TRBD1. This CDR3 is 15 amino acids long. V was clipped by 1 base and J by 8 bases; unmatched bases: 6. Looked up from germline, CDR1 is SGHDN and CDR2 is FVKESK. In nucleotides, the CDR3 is TGTGCCAGCAGCCAAGTCCTGACAGGGGGCGGTACGCAGTATTTT. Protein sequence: CASSQVLTGGGTQYF.

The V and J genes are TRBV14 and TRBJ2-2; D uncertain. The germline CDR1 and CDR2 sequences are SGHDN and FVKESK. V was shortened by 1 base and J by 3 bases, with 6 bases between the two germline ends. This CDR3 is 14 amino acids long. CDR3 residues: CASSQVGYTGELFF. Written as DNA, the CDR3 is TGTGCCAGCAGCCAAGTAGGATACACCGGGGAGCTGTTTTTT.

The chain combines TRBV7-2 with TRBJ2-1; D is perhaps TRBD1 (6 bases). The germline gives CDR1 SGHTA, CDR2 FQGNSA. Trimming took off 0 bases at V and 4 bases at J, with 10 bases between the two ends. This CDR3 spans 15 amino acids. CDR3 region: CASSLALQGYNEQFF. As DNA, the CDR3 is TGTGCCAGCAGCTTAGCGCTACAGGGTTACAATGAGCAGTTCTTC.

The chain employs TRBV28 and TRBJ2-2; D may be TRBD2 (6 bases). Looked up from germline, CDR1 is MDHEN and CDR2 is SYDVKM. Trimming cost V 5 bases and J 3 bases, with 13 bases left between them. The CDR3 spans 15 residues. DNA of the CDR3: TGTGCCAGCAGTACCGGGGACTCCTACACCGGGGAGCTGTTTTTT. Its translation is CASSTGDSYTGELFF.

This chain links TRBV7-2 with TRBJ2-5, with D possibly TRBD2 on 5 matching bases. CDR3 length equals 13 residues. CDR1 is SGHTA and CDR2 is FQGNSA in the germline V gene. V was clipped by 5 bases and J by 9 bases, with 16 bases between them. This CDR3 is CASSPRAAGAQYF. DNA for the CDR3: TGTGCCAGCAGCCCCCGGGCCGCCGGGGCCCAGTACTTC.